This TCR beta chain was sequenced during a study of spatial heterogeneity in lung cancer. Findings and caveats of the study: Relative to follow-up, resection was when ubiquitous expanded tumor TCRs appeared more in blood.

The CDR3 loop spans 12 amino acids. Germline V CDR1 and CDR2: KGHSH, LQKENI. V was clipped by 6 bases and J by 5 bases, with 11 bases between them. Individually, TCR cDNA molecules were each labelled with a unique molecular identifier. TCRdb re-called the 5' RACE reads with MiXCR, one entry per CDR3 protein. The data hold 20,000 to 30,000 distinct CDR3 sequences, with 13% observed a single time. The time point here: sample taken at primary tumor resection. The input material, whole RNA from tumor, nontumor lung or frozen PBMC, was sequenced unsorted. Many counts were recorded for this clonotype. Its target is unknown.

This receptor was taken from a female donor with early-stage non-small cell lung cancer. Specimen: PBMCs, collected at surgery. The gene calls are TRBV18 and TRBJ2-7; no reliable D call. The DNA for the CDR3 is TGTGCCAGCTCTCCCTCAGACGACGAGCAGTACTTC. Encoded protein: CASSPSDDEQYF.